These T cell receptor beta chains were read from a single sample in a study of early T cells in non-severe SARS-CoV-2 infection. In TCRdb, the 5' RACE reads were re-called with MiXCR into one record per CDR3 protein. The sample records some 50,000 distinct CDR3 sequences, over 7% being singletons. Sequences were obtained from whole blood. The source of these receptors is an adult who was a healthcare worker with PCR-confirmed SARS-CoV-2 infection or an uninfected control (not recorded which). CDR3s include the opening cysteine and the closing phenylalanine or tryptophan. The order of the fields is J gene, clone size, D gene, V gene, CDR3 DNA, CDR3 protein. The D gene is left open where the match is weak. Some rows have no size entry. The others give once, few or many, or a class for an expanded clone.

TRBJ1-2 many TRBD1 TRBV29-1 TGCAGCGTTTCCGACAGGGAGGACTACGGCTACACCTTC CSVSDREDYGYTF
TRBJ1-1 many NA TRBV19 TGTGCCACTACGAACGGGGGGACTGAAGCTTTCTTT CATTNGGTEAFF
TRBJ1-2 few NA TRBV27 TGTGCCAGCACCTTCTCTGGCAACCAAGGTGGCTACACCTTC CASTFSGNQGGYTF
TRBJ2-7 few NA TRBV12-3/TRBV12-4 TGTGCCAGCAGTTTAGATGCCCGCTCTGCTCCGGGACAAATTACGAGGGAGCAGTACTTC CASSLDARSAPGQITREQYF
TRBJ2-3 many TRBD1 TRBV6-5 TGTGCCAGCGCCAGGGGGGATACGCAGTATTTT CASARGDTQYF
TRBJ2-5 many NA TRBV18 TGTGCCAGCTCAACGGACAGTGCCGAGAAGACCCAGTACTTC CASSTDSAEKTQYF
TRBJ2-3 NA NA TRBV11-2 TGTGCCAGCAGCTACCGGAGATGGGGGCGAGGCACAGATACGCAGTATTTT CASSYRRWGRGTDTQYF
TRBJ2-1 NA NA TRBV11-2 TGTGCCAGCAGCCCCACTTCTGACAATGAGCAGTTCTTC CASSPTSDNEQFF
TRBJ1-6 once NA TRBV30 TGTGCCTGGAGTGTAGACAGAAGCTCCTATAATTCACCCCTCCACTTT CAWSVDRSSYNSPLHF
TRBJ2-3 many TRBD1 TRBV5-1 TGCGCCAGCAGCGGGACAGGGGGCACAGATACGCAGTATTTT CASSGTGGTDTQYF
TRBJ2-7 few NA TRBV12-3/TRBV12-4 TGTGCCAGCAGTACTAACCGCGGGCTCTATCGGGCCTACGAGCAGTACTTC CASSTNRGLYRAYEQYF
TRBJ1-3 few TRBD1 TRBV20-1 TGCAGTGCTCGCAATACTCCCGGGACAGGGGATGGAAACACCATATATTTT CSARNTPGTGDGNTIYF
TRBJ1-3 NA NA TRBV7-8 TGTGCCAGCAGCTTAGCGCGGGTGATCTCTGGAAACACCATATATTTT CASSLARVISGNTIYF
TRBJ2-2 many TRBD2 TRBV7-6 TGTGCCAGCAGCTCAGTAGCGGGGGGGCCTTGGACCGGGGAGCTGTTTTTT CASSSVAGGPWTGELFF
TRBJ2-5 few NA TRBV5-1 TGCGCCAGCAGCTTGTGGTCGGAAGAGACCCAGTACTTC CASSLWSEETQYF
TRBJ1-2 many NA TRBV20-1 TGCAGTGCTAGCTCCCGGGGGGGGGCGAACTATGGCTACACCTTC CSASSRGGANYGYTF
TRBJ2-5 many TRBD2 TRBV14 TGTGCCAGCAGGTCTAGCGGGAGTACGGAGACCCAGTACTTC CASRSSGSTETQYF
TRBJ1-2 few TRBD1 TRBV7-8 TGTGCCAGCAGCAAACAGACAGGGGGCGGGTATGGCTACACCTTC CASSKQTGGGYGYTF
TRBJ1-1 NA NA TRBV3-1 TGTGCCAGCAGCCAAGCGGGCAGCAAGAACACTGAAGCTTTCTTT CASSQAGSKNTEAFF
TRBJ2-1 NA NA TRBV6-2/TRBV6-3 TGTGCCAGCAGAGACCCTCCGCTTACCAATGAGCAGTTCTTC CASRDPPLTNEQFF
TRBJ1-1 NA TRBD1 TRBV5-1 TGCGCCAGCAGCTTCCAGACAGGGTCAAGGGCTGAAGCTTTCTTT CASSFQTGSRAEAFF
TRBJ2-7 NA NA TRBV10-3 TGTGCCATCAGTGTGACGGGGGTTAGCTCCTACGAGCAGTACTTC CAISVTGVSSYEQYF
TRBJ1-6 few NA TRBV6-4 TGTGCCAGCAGTGAGTCGGGCCCAAATTCACCCCTCCACTTT CASSESGPNSPLHF